This passage covers 10 T cell receptor beta chains from one sample sequenced in a study of T-cell reconstitution after alpha-beta-depleted transplantation in children. Preparation of the TCRbeta library involved a method that used unique molecular identifiers. TCRdb called the PCR reads again in MiXCR, with one record for every CDR3 protein. Of 65,000 to 85,000 distinct CDR3 sequences in the sample, 9.5% to 13% were seen once. The sample was PBMCs, taken before TCRalphabeta/CD19-depleted stem cell transplant. The source is a boy between 5 and 17 years old with acute myeloid leukemia, due to receive a stem cell transplant.

The J gene is TRBJ1-2, the V gene TRBV28; possibly TRBD1 for D (6 bases). Germline loops: CDR1 MDHEN, CDR2 SYDVKM. Trimming stripped 3 bases from V and 4 bases from J, with 12 bases between. The CDR3 contains 14 residues. In DNA form, the CDR3 reads TGTGCCAGCAGTTTCCCGGGGGCCGCCTATGGCTACACCTTC. Its translation: CASSFPGAAYGYTF.

The chain employs TRBV14 and TRBJ1-2; no clear D gene. The CDR3 loop spans 12 amino acids. Germline lookup yields CDR1 SGHDN and CDR2 FVKESK. Trimming stripped 4 bases from V and 7 bases from J, with 10 bases between. CDR3 amino acids: CASSPGSGGYTF. CDR3 nucleotide sequence: TGTGCCAGCAGCCCAGGTAGCGGTGGCTACACCTTC.

This clonotype has a single count. One base away lies a much larger clone, so this may be a sequencing read error. CDR3 sequence: CAGSYMGAGNQPQHF. For the CDR3, the DNA is TGTGCCGGCAGTTATATGGGGGCTGGCAATCAGCCCCAGCATTTT. The rearrangement uses TRBV6-2 or TRBV6-3 and TRBJ1-5; TRBD1 is a possible D gene (6 bases). Germline V CDR1 and CDR2: MNHEY, SVGEGT. CDR3 length: 15 residues.

A few counts support this clonotype. The rearrangement links TRBV6-1 to TRBJ2-2, with TRBD1 matching over 8 bases. Germline V gene lookup returns CDR1 MNHNS and CDR2 SASEGT. CDR3 size: 17 residues. The junction had 16 bases not matched to a gene; V was cut back by 7 bases and J by 6 bases. The CDR3 is CASTLRTGSTVAGELFF. Written as DNA, the CDR3 is TGTGCCAGCACGCTCCGGACAGGGTCGACGGTGGCCGGGGAGCTGTTTTTT.

The V and J genes are TRBV9 and TRBJ2-7; D remains ambiguous. The length of the CDR3 is 13 residues. Germline CDR1 is SGDLS and CDR2 is YYNGEE. Between the trimmed V and J ends, which lost 0 bases and 7 bases, there was a span of 11 bases. In nucleotides, the CDR3 is TGTGCCAGCAGCGTAGTTCTATGTCTAGAGCAGTACGTC. Translation gives CASSVVLCLEQYV.

This clonotype was recorded at least ten times. The J gene is TRBJ2-5, the V gene TRBV6-6; D is ambiguous. Trimming pared 4 bases from V and 5 bases from J, leaving 11 bases between. Germline-derived CDR1 and CDR2 are MNHNY and SVGAGI (reference sequence). The CDR3 loop spans 13 amino acids. The CDR3, as DNA: TGTGCCAGCAGTTGGACGGCCTGGGAGACCCAGTACTTC. It translates to CASSWTAWETQYF.

This clonotype was picked up many times. CDR3 DNA: TGTGCCAGCAGCCGGCCGACCGGGGAGCTGTTTTTT. As protein: CASSRPTGELFF. J is TRBJ2-2 and V is TRBV5-5, with unresolved D. CDR1 and CDR2 from the germline V gene are SGHKS and YYEKEE (reference sequence). Between the trimmed V and J ends, which lost 4 bases and 5 bases, there was a span of 6 bases. The CDR3 extends over 12 amino acids.

This clonotype appeared many times. The CDR3 loop reads CASSRGLNEQYV. As DNA, the CDR3 is TGTGCCAGCAGTAGGGGGTTAAACGAGCAGTACGTC. This chain links TRBV7-8 with TRBJ2-7; perhaps TRBD1 as D (6 bases). The germline CDR1 and CDR2 sequences are SGHVS and FQNEAQ. Between the trimmed V and J ends, which lost 6 bases and 5 bases, there was a span of 11 bases. This CDR3 spans 12 amino acids.

This clonotype was seen at least ten times. The genes are TRBV29-1 and TRBJ2-1, with D possibly matching TRBD2 (5 bases). Germline V CDR1 and CDR2: SQVTM, ANQGSEA. This CDR3 comprises 14 residues. Trimming took off 8 bases at V and 9 bases at J, with 23 bases between the two ends. CDR3 coding DNA: TGCAGCTCCGCACCCGTGAGGCGGGTCGGTGAGCAGTTCTTC. Amino acids: CSSAPVRRVGEQFF.

The rearrangement links TRBV20-1 to TRBJ2-5, with D perhaps TRBD1 (6 bases). V was shortened by 0 bases and J by 10 bases, with 24 bases between the two germline ends. This CDR3 contains 16 residues. Germline-derived CDR1 and CDR2 are DFQATT and SNEGSKA (reference sequence). The CDR3 protein is CSARDGTWFRQAGQYF. CDR3 coding DNA: TGCAGTGCTAGAGATGGGACATGGTTTAGACAGGCAGGCCAGTACTTC.